These T cell receptor beta chains were read from a single sample in a study of CXCR3-negative and CXCR3-positive naive CD8 T cells. For each CDR3 protein, TCRdb gives one entry from its re-call of the 5' RACE reads, without DNA. The sample holds around 56,000 distinct CDR3 sequences. Sequenced sample: naive CXCR3- CD8+ T cells from blood. The origin of the receptors is a human donor in good health. Some clones in this sample may be carry-over from other donors' samples. CDR3s include the opening cysteine and the closing phenylalanine or tryptophan.

j_call v_call cdr3_aa
TRBJ2-7 TRBV7-9 CASRETGTDFYEQYF
TRBJ2-5 TRBV12-3/TRBV12-4 CASDGREGRTQETQYF
TRBJ2-3 TRBV4-2 CASSEWKGLDTQYF
TRBJ2-2 TRBV6-5 CASSVTGGLGGELFF
TRBJ1-2 TRBV29-1 CSVVEDYGYTF
TRBJ1-5 TRBV7-2 CASSLAHSNQPQHF
TRBJ2-5 TRBV12-3/TRBV12-4 CASSSHLASGQETQYF
TRBJ2-7 TRBV29-1 CSGLTHSYEQYF
TRBJ2-5 TRBV7-2 CASSLAGGKETQYF
TRBJ2-5 TRBV29-1 CSVDNRGRMGQETQYF
TRBJ2-5 TRBV21-1 CASSGQGQETQYF
TRBJ2-5 TRBV29-1 CSVDRAGGSHETQYF
TRBJ2-7 TRBV6-5 CASRPGTGSYEQYF
TRBJ1-2 TRBV21-1 CASSERSYGYTF
TRBJ2-3 TRBV7-8 CASSSTSGGILSTDTQYF
TRBJ2-3 TRBV9 CASSVDSSTSTDTQYF
TRBJ1-1 TRBV7-3 CASSLSGVNTEAFF
TRBJ2-1 TRBV9 CASTPLSSYNEQFF
TRBJ1-1 TRBV5-1 CASSPVGRSGTEAFF
TRBJ2-5 TRBV25-1 CASSPNVGVRGETQYF
TRBJ2-3 TRBV5-5 CASSREVDTQYF